Below are 21 T cell receptor beta chains sequenced from a single sample in a study of T cell repertoires in cytomegalovirus infection. TCRdb re-called the reads through MiXCR, storing one row per CDR3 protein. The sample carries about 320,000 distinct CDR3 sequences, 8% to 10% recorded once. What was sequenced was PBMCs. The receptor set was obtained from a human donor in good health (CMV status not recorded). Some clones in this sample may be carry-over from other donors' samples.

The table lists this clonotype with many counts. J is TRBJ2-2 and V is TRBV7-2; TRBD2 agrees at 7 bases. Germline CDR1 is SGHTA and CDR2 is FQGNSA. This CDR3 has 16 residues. V lost 2 bases, J lost 4 bases, and 7 bases stayed unmatched. CDR3 in DNA: TGTGCCAGCAGCTTAACTGCGGGAGTAAGCACCGGGGAGCTGTTTTTT. This translates into CASSLTAGVSTGELFF.

This clonotype appeared many times. The chain uses TRBV7-2 and TRBJ1-1, with 8 bases aligning to TRBD1. CDR1 and CDR2 (germline): SGHTA, FQGNSA. The junction had 3 bases not matched to a gene; V was cut back by 5 bases and J by 4 bases. This CDR3 is 13 amino acids long. CDR3 region: CASSKDRVTEAFF. Written as DNA, the CDR3 is TGTGCCAGCAGCAAGGACAGGGTCACTGAAGCTTTCTTT.

This clonotype was seen more than once but under ten times. The chain employs TRBV12-3 or TRBV12-4 and TRBJ1-1, with D perhaps TRBD1 (5 bases). V dropped 2 bases and J dropped 1 base, with 11 bases sitting between them. The CDR3 sequence is 15 residues long. The CDR3 DNA is TGTGCCAGCAGTTTATCAAAGGGGTGGAACACTGAAGCTTTCTTT. Encoded protein: CASSLSKGWNTEAFF.

A few counts support this clonotype. V gene TRBV12-3 or TRBV12-4 combines with J gene TRBJ2-2, with D uncertain. Trimming pared 3 bases from V and 3 bases from J, leaving 5 bases between. CDR3 length: 13 amino acids. CDR3 region: CASSFKYTGELFF. CDR3 DNA: TGTGCCAGCAGTTTTAAGTACACCGGGGAGCTGTTTTTT.

The rearrangement uses TRBV14 and TRBJ2-7; TRBD1 or TRBD2 may be the D gene (5 bases each). Germline CDR1 reads SGHDN; CDR2 reads FVKESK. The CDR3 is 15 amino acids. The V end lost 4 bases, the J end lost 6 bases, and 19 bases lay between the germline ends. The CDR3, as DNA: TGTGCCAGCAGCCTTGCCGGGACGGGTCGCGGCGAGCAGTACTTC. Protein sequence: CASSLAGTGRGEQYF.

This clonotype was seen at least ten times. The rearrangement uses TRBV7-2 and TRBJ1-3; TRBD1 matches at 9 bases. The V gene's germline CDR1 is SGHTA and CDR2 FQGNSA. J was trimmed by 3 bases and V by 4 bases; bases with no gene match: 4. This CDR3 spans 15 amino acids. In DNA form, the CDR3 reads TGTGCCAGCAGCTCACAGGGGGCGTATGGAAACACCATATATTTT. Translating gives CASSSQGAYGNTIYF.

This clonotype was detected many times. The chain uses TRBV27 and TRBJ2-7, with no clear D. In germline, CDR1 is MNHEY, CDR2 SMNVEV (reference sequence). The CDR3 consists of 15 residues. Trimming took off 4 bases at V and 1 base at J, with 14 bases between the two ends. The CDR3 sequence is CASSSLPGSSYEQYF. The CDR3 nucleotides are TGTGCCAGCAGTTCCCTCCCAGGCAGTTCCTACGAGCAGTACTTC.

V and J are TRBV12-3 or TRBV12-4 and TRBJ2-4, with 11 bases lining up with TRBD2. With 5 bases clipped from V and 0 bases from J, the junction kept 9 bases outside the gene matches. The CDR3 extends over 18 amino acids. The CDR3: CASSPRTSGSRAKNIQYF. Written as DNA, the CDR3 is TGTGCCAGCAGTCCTCGGACTAGCGGGTCCCGAGCCAAAAACATTCAGTACTTC.

Only a few counts were recorded for this clonotype. The chain is built from TRBV6-2 or TRBV6-3 and TRBJ1-5; 8 nucleotides line up with TRBD1. The V and J ends lost 5 bases and 3 bases, in that order; junction bases with no gene match: 15. CDR3 length equals 18 residues. CDR1 MNHEY and CDR2 SVGEGT come from the germline V gene. CDR3 region: CASSPDREGFRDNQPQHF. The CDR3 region has the DNA TGTGCCAGCAGTCCGGACAGGGAAGGTTTTCGGGACAATCAGCCCCAGCATTTT.

This clonotype has at least ten counts. This chain connects TRBV7-2 to TRBJ2-6; D is undetermined. CDR3 length: 15 amino acids. Germline CDR1 reads SGHTA; CDR2 reads FQGNSA. The ends were cut back, 5 bases at V and 0 bases at J, with 8 bases in the middle. CDR3 nucleotide sequence: TGTGCCAGCAGCACCATGATCTCTGGGGCCAACGTCCTGACTTTC. Protein sequence: CASSTMISGANVLTF.

The V call is TRBV10-3, the J call TRBJ2-6, with D hard to call. The V end lost 8 bases, the J end lost 0 bases, and 2 bases lay between the germline ends. Germline CDR1 is ENHRY and CDR2 is SYGVKD. The CDR3 covers 12 residues. In DNA form, the CDR3 reads TGTGCCATCGGCTCTGGGGCCAACGTCCTGACTTTC. This codes for CAIGSGANVLTF.

This clonotype came up a few times. The chain combines TRBV12-3 or TRBV12-4 with TRBJ1-3, with unresolved D. V was cut by 4 bases and J by 4 bases, with 11 bases left in between. There are 14 residues in the CDR3. The chain's CDR3 is CASSSALAGNTIYF. As DNA, the CDR3 is TGTGCCAGCAGTTCCGCCTTGGCCGGAAACACCATATATTTT.

There are a few counts of this clonotype. This chain uses TRBV12-3 or TRBV12-4 with TRBJ2-3; D perhaps matches TRBD2 (7 bases). The CDR3 runs 15 residues. Trimming left V 2 bases short and J 3 bases short, with 12 bases between. The CDR3 nucleotides are TGTGCCAGCAGTTTAAGGGGGGGATGGACAGATACGCAGTATTTT. It is translated as CASSLRGGWTDTQYF.

The V call is TRBV2, the J call TRBJ2-5; perhaps D is TRBD1 or TRBD2 (6 bases each). V dropped 11 bases and J dropped 2 bases, with 15 bases sitting between them. CDR3 length equals 13 residues. Germline values: CDR1 SNHLY, CDR2 FYNNEI. This chain's CDR3 is CAAWGALQETQYF. CDR3 DNA sequence: TGTGCCGCATGGGGGGCACTTCAAGAGACCCAGTACTTC.

This clonotype was counted between two and nine times. The genes are TRBV18 and TRBJ2-7; no reliable D call. The germline CDR1 and CDR2 sequences are KGHSH and LQKENI. The CDR3 is made up of 15 amino acids. Trimming stripped 3 bases from V and 1 base from J, with 13 bases between. The CDR3, as DNA: TGTGCCAGCTCACCCTCGAGAGTGCCATCCTACGAGCAGTACTTC. This encodes CASSPSRVPSYEQYF.

This chain joins TRBV7-3 and TRBJ2-1; a possible D gene is TRBD2 (5 bases). Trimming stripped 0 bases from V and 2 bases from J, with 8 bases between. Germline loops: CDR1 SGHTA, CDR2 FQGTGA. This CDR3 has 15 amino acids. CDR3 loop: CASSLTSVPYNEQFF. The CDR3 coding sequence is TGTGCCAGCAGCTTAACTAGCGTACCCTACAATGAGCAGTTCTTC.

This clonotype appeared a few times. This rearrangement joins TRBV19 to TRBJ1-4, with D possibly being TRBD1 (5 bases). The CDR3 contains 14 residues. V lost 4 bases and J lost 5, with 11 bases in between. CDR1 and CDR2 (germline): LNHDA, SQIVND (reference sequence). The CDR3 nucleotides are TGTGCCAGTAGTAGACTCCGGGACAATGAAAAACTGTTTTTT. It encodes CASSRLRDNEKLFF. Full variable domain (rest looked up from reference TRBV19 and TRBJ1-4): DGGITQSPKYLFRKEGQNVTLSCEQNLNHDAMYWYRQDPGQGLRLIYYSQIVNDFQKGDIAEGYSVSREKKESFPLTVTSAQKNPTAFYLCASSRLRDNEKLFFGSGTQLSVL.

The V gene is TRBV5-6, the J gene TRBJ2-5; TRBD2 matches 7 bases. From germline, CDR1 is SGHDT and CDR2 YYEEEE. Trimming at V came to 3 bases and at J to 3 bases, leaving 2 bases not matched to a gene. The CDR3 is 13 residues long. CDR3 in DNA: TGTGCCAGCAGCTATGGGGGGGAAGAGACCCAGTACTTC. It specifies CASSYGGEETQYF. Filled out from reference TRBV5-6 and TRBJ2-5, the complete variable domain reads DAGVTQSPTHLIKTRGQQVTLRCSPKSGHDTVSWYQQALGQGPQFIFQYYEEEERQRGNFPDRFSGHQFPNYSSELNVNALLLGDSALYLCASSYGGEETQYFGPGTRLLVL.

This clonotype has just a few counts. This CDR3 reads CASSMSGTLRFF. In DNA, the CDR3 is TGTGCCAGCAGCATGTCCGGGACCCTACGGTTCTTC. The V and J genes are TRBV7-2 and TRBJ2-1; D is possibly TRBD1 or TRBD2 (5 bases each). Trimming stripped 5 bases from V and 15 bases from J, with 17 bases between. Germline V gene sequence: CDR1 SGHTA, CDR2 FQGNSA. The CDR3 contains 12 residues.

Concerning this clonotype: A much larger clone is a single base away; this may be a read error. The chain combines TRBV7-9 with TRBJ2-4; D possibly uses TRBD1 or TRBD2 (5 bases each). Trimming removed 5 bases at V and 8 bases at J, with 19 bases between. The length of the CDR3 is 15 residues. Germline V CDR1 and CDR2: SEHNR, FQNEAQ (reference sequence). CDR3 sequence (DNA): TGTGCCAGCAGCACCCCCCGGGACGGGTTCTACATTCAGTACTTC. This codes for CASSTPRDGFYIQYF. Drawing the rest from reference TRBV7-9 and TRBJ2-4, the complete variable domain is DTGVSQNPRHKITKRGQNVTFRCDPISEHNRLYWYRQTLGQGPEFLTYFQNEAQLEKSRLLSDRFSAERPKGSFSTLEIQRTEQGDSAMYLCASSTPRDGFYIQYFGAGTRLSVL.

The sample holds a few counts of this clonotype. The chain recombines TRBV5-5 with TRBJ2-3; 9 nucleotides match TRBD2. Germline trimming cut 1 base from V and 1 base from J; bases unmatched to any gene: 1. This CDR3 has 15 amino acids. From germline, CDR1 is SGHKS and CDR2 YYEKEE (reference sequence). The CDR3 is CASSLWTSGTDTQYF. As DNA, the CDR3 is TGTGCCAGCAGCTTGTGGACTAGCGGCACAGATACGCAGTATTTT.